A selection of T cell receptor beta chains follows, all from one sample in a study of cytomegalovirus exposure and HLA in healthy donors. Sequenced by immunoSEQ multiplex PCR; TCRdb stores in-frame clones only, minus some. The sample lists some 100,000 clones, 69% occurring once. Sequenced sample: PBMCs. Every receptor here comes from a woman aged 70-85 years in good health and CMV-seropositive. Both conserved end residues are part of each CDR3. A D gene is named only where the DNA matches it firmly. Only some rows state a clone size, as once, few, many or a class for expanded clones.

.	TRBV27	TRBD1	TRBJ1-2	CASKSGTDYGYTF	TGTGCCAGCAAATCCGGGACAGATTATGGCTACACCTTC
.	TRBV10-3	TRBD1	TRBJ2-2	CAIRARQGANTGELFF	TGTGCCATCAGAGCTAGACAGGGAGCGAACACCGGGGAGCTGTTTTTT
.	TRBV29-1	.	TRBJ1-1	CSVVVALGAFF	TGCAGCGTTGTGGTGGCTCTTGGAGCTTTCTTT
.	TRBV6-5	.	TRBJ1-2	CASSYSEGFRGYTF	TGTGCCAGCAGTTACTCAGAGGGTTTTCGGGGCTACACCTTC
.	TRBV19	.	TRBJ2-3	CAVRSASVADTQYF	TGTGCCGTCAGGAGCGCTAGCGTCGCAGATACGCAGTATTTT
few	TRBV7-2	.	TRBJ1-3	CASSSMSFGNTIYF	TGTGCCAGCAGCTCCATGTCATTTGGAAACACCATATATTTT
.	TRBV7-2	.	TRBJ1-1	CASSSLTGHTEAFF	TGTGCCAGCAGCTCGCTAACAGGGCACACTGAAGCTTTCTTT
.	TRBV19	.	TRBJ2-6	CATSPRGAAGANVLTF	TGTGCCACCTCCCCCCGGGGGGCAGCTGGGGCCAACGTCCTGACTTTC
.	TRBV7-2	TRBD2	TRBJ2-1	CASSSRLAGWVSNEQFF	TGTGCCAGCAGCTCCCGACTAGCGGGGTGGGTCTCCAATGAGCAGTTCTTC
.	TRBV12-5	.	TRBJ1-5	CASGLAGGNQPQHF	TGTGCTAGTGGTTTAGCGGGGGGTAATCAGCCCCAGCATTTT
.	TRBV6-6	.	TRBJ2-3	CASSTPGLTDTQYF	TGTGCCAGCAGCACCCCCGGACTCACAGATACGCAGTATTTT
.	TRBV7-8	TRBD1	TRBJ1-1	CASSAMTGLNTEAFF	TGTGCCAGCAGCGCGATGACAGGGCTGAACACTGAAGCTTTCTTT
.	TRBV30	.	TRBJ2-3	CAWMKSGPDTQYF	TGTGCCTGGATGAAATCGGGTCCAGATACGCAGTATTTT
.	TRBV6-6	TRBD1	TRBJ1-5	CASSAGQTNQPQHF	TGTGCCAGCAGTGCGGGACAGACGAATCAGCCCCAGCATTTT
.	TRBV5-1	.	TRBJ2-5	CASRRSVSHGGETQYF	TGCGCCAGCAGGCGGTCGGTGTCTCACGGAGGAGAGACCCAGTACTTC
.	TRBV11-1	.	TRBJ1-2	CASSTVAGNGYTF	TGTGCCAGCAGCACGGTGGCAGGGAATGGCTACACCTTC
.	TRBV6-1	TRBD1	TRBJ1-1	CASITRGTGGPEAFF	TGTGCCAGCATTACACGAGGGACAGGGGGCCCTGAAGCTTTCTTT
.	TRBV7-8	.	TRBJ2-2	CASSPGGTANTGELFF	TGTGCCAGCAGCCCCGGAGGGACAGCGAACACCGGGGAGCTGTTTTTT
.	TRBV27	TRBD1	TRBJ2-6	CASSPGQGAISGANVLTF	TGTGCCAGCAGTCCGGGACAGGGGGCAATATCTGGGGCCAACGTCCTGACTTTC
.	TRBV5-1	TRBD2	TRBJ2-3	CASSWGLAGGPDTQYF	TGCGCCAGCAGCTGGGGACTAGCGGGGGGGCCCGATACGCAGTATTTT
.	TRBV2	.	TRBJ2-7	CASSDGFPAGSYEQYF	TGTGCCAGCAGTGATGGATTTCCAGCCGGGAGCTACGAGCAGTACTTC
once	TRBV19	.	TRBJ1-2	CASSLTPGGYTF	TGTGCCAGTAGTCTGACCCCGGGAGGCTACACCTTC
once	TRBV7-9	TRBD1	TRBJ1-1	CASAIQGQKEAFF	TGTGCCAGCGCAATACAGGGGCAGAAGGAGGCTTTCTTT
.	TRBV7-9	TRBD2	TRBJ2-5	CASSLAGRGQETQYF	TGTGCCAGCAGCTTGGCCGGGAGGGGTCAAGAGACCCAGTACTTC
.	TRBV27	.	TRBJ1-2	CASSPSSVRPTGGYTF	TGTGCCAGCAGTCCGAGCTCAGTCCGCCCTACAGGCGGCTACACCTTC
.	TRBV5-1	.	TRBJ2-1	CASSLGGSGYNEQFF	TGCGCCAGCAGCTTGGGTGGTAGCGGCTACAATGAGCAGTTCTTC
.	TRBV7-6	.	TRBJ2-7	CASSSQAPAGEQYF	TGTGCCAGCAGCTCCCAAGCCCCGGCGGGAGAGCAGTACTTC
.	TRBV10-1	.	TRBJ1-6	CASSEGSSYNSPLHF	TGCGCCAGCAGTGAGGGCAGCTCCTATAATTCACCCCTCCACTTT
few	TRBV6-5	TRBD1	TRBJ1-1	CASSYSNRGNTEAFF	TGTGCCAGCAGTTACTCGAACAGGGGGAACACTGAAGCTTTCTTT
.	TRBV19	TRBD1	TRBJ1-4	CASSFGTGSEKLFF	TGTGCCAGTAGTTTCGGGACAGGGTCAGAAAAACTGTTTTTT
.	TRBV7-2	.	TRBJ1-1	CASSLGGRQVYTEAFF	TGTGCCAGCAGCTTAGGGGGCAGACAAGTGTACACTGAAGCTTTCTTT
.	TRBV6-5	TRBD1	TRBJ1-1	CASSRTGTNTEAFF	TGTGCCAGCAGTCGGACAGGGACGAACACTGAAGCTTTCTTT
.	TRBV10-3	TRBD1	TRBJ2-7	CAILGGQGAYEQYF	TGTGCCATCCTAGGGGGACAGGGGGCCTACGAGCAGTACTTC
once	TRBV7-5	.	TRBJ1-4	CARSLMTRLFF	TGTGCCAGAAGCTTGATGACAAGACTGTTTTTT
.	TRBV2	TRBD1	TRBJ1-1	CASSLLTGETEAFF	TGTGCCAGCAGCCTTTTAACAGGGGAAACTGAAGCTTTCTTT
.	TRBV4-3	.	TRBJ2-2	CASSQETGANTGELFF	TGCGCCAGCAGCCAAGAGACGGGGGCGAACACCGGGGAGCTGTTTTTT
.	TRBV7-9	.	TRBJ1-5	CASSLGLGEGNQPQHF	TGTGCCAGCAGCTTAGGGCTGGGGGAGGGCAATCAGCCCCAGCATTTT
.	TRBV7-2	.	TRBJ1-6	CASSLNIYNSPLHF	TGTGCCAGCAGCTTAAACATTTATAATTCACCCCTCCACTTT
.	TRBV5-1	TRBD2	TRBJ2-1	CASSSGLAGTSYNEQFF	TGCGCCAGCAGCTCGGGACTAGCGGGGACCTCCTACAATGAGCAGTTCTTC
few	TRBV7-2	.	TRBJ1-2	CASSFDSYNYGYTF	TGTGCCAGCAGCTTCGACAGCTACAACTATGGCTACACCTTC
.	TRBV7-2	TRBD2	TRBJ2-7	CASSKTSGGYYEQYF	TGTGCCAGCAGCAAAACTAGCGGGGGGTACTACGAGCAGTACTTC
few	TRBV4-2	TRBD2	TRBJ2-7	CASSLDLTSGGDKQYF	TGTGCCAGCAGCCTTGACCTGACTAGCGGGGGGGATAAGCAGTACTTC
.	TRBV4-1	.	TRBJ2-5	CASSQDRGIQETQYF	TGCGCCAGCAGCCAAGATAGAGGGATCCAAGAGACCCAGTACTTC
.	TRBV2	.	TRBJ1-1	CASRTEAVGNTEAFF	TGTGCCTCGAGGACAGAGGCGGTAGGGAACACTGAAGCTTTCTTT
.	TRBV30	TRBD1	TRBJ2-3	CAWSIPGQGPGDTQYF	TGTGCCTGGAGTATTCCGGGACAGGGGCCGGGGGATACGCAGTATTTT
few	TRBV11-2	.	TRBJ2-7	CASSFDSFSSYEQYF	TGTGCCAGCAGCTTCGACAGTTTCAGCTCCTACGAGCAGTACTTC
.	TRBV6-6	.	TRBJ2-7	CASSYSWGPYEQYF	TGTGCCAGCAGTTACTCGTGGGGCCCCTACGAGCAGTACTTC
.	TRBV18	TRBD1	TRBJ1-2	CASSPVVGGDFYGYTF	TGTGCCAGCTCCCCCGTCGTAGGGGGCGACTTCTATGGCTACACCTTC
.	TRBV18	.	TRBJ1-1	CASSPRRGGTEAFF	TGTGCCAGCTCACCGAGAAGGGGGGGCACTGAAGCTTTCTTT